The T cell receptor (beta chain) described here comes from a study of PD-L1 blockade in urothelial cancer (dated by TCRdb to about 2017). Looking at the study overall: All patients started therapy around 2014 and received atezolizumab 1,200 mg intravenously every 3 weeks. In the same patients who had TCR sequencing, pretreatment tumors also underwent whole exome sequencing and RNA sequencing. Blood samples yielded a median of around 150,000 T cells and around 83,000 unique TCRs, with median clonality approximately 0.08. Pretreatment blood TCR-seq was available for about 27 patients, at least one posttreatment blood collection was obtained for 24 patients, and tumor TCR-seq was available for 24 patients. Progression-free survival longer than 6 months counted as durable clinical benefit, and TCR features were additionally tested against both progression-free and overall survival. The study was an exploratory multi-omic analysis of somatic, immune and clinical correlates of response to PD-L1 blockade with atezolizumab in urothelial cancer. Pretreatment tumor samples, along with matched peripheral blood serially collected before and after atezolizumab treatment, were subjected to TCR sequencing. Blood samples were analyzed at two time points: 3 weeks after treatment start (second dose) and 6 weeks after treatment start. About 90% of the 29 patients were identified as males with urothelial cancer of bladder origin, and a prior smoking history was reported by 18 of 29 patients. Durable clinical benefit was achieved by nine patients but not by the remaining 20. Patients had an ECOG performance status of 0 or 1 and had received between 0 and 3 prior chemotherapy regimens. The full study reports these points: Improved progression-free and overall survival was associated with having pretreatment peripheral blood TCR clonality below the median. Greater expansion of tumor-associated TCR clones in peripheral blood 3 weeks after the start of treatment was observed in patients with durable benefit (n of about 20, p = 0.022). Because of the small sample size (n ≈ 31) and the many exploratory analyses performed, the results are intended to be regarded as hypothesis-generating.

To note about this clone: Its cognate antigen has yet to be identified. No base-level quality is on record; no much larger clone is a single base apart.

Synthetic TCR analog templates were spiked into each PCR so that absolute template abundance could be estimated from read counts. Using the immunoSEQ assay, TCRbeta CDR3 regions were amplified from genomic DNA with bias-controlled V and J gene primers. Rearranged TCRbeta segments were sequenced at approximately 20X coverage. Regarding the original processing steps: Sequencing errors were corrected by clustering and CDR3s were annotated against IMGT to assign V, D and J genes. Only productive TCRbeta rearrangements were used in downstream analyses, excluding out-of-frame or stop-codon sequences. To compute clonality, Shannon entropy was normalized by the log of the number of unique productive sequences and then subtracted from one. Clones differing between time points or between blood and tumor were identified using Fisher's exact test with Benjamini-Hochberg correction, with an adjusted p below 0.01 applied as the threshold. TCRdb took over this immuneACCESS table, retaining in-frame rearrangements with V and J assigned. Such tables are incomplete; in checked studies, under half of the missing clones stem from an unresolved V gene, and the remainder is unexplained. V and J calls and clone size come straight from that table; D and trimming were deduced from the DNA. This sample gives about 24,000 clones in total; around 90% of them show up just once. Around 2.9% of the sample belongs to the ten largest clones.

Looking up the germline V gene yields CDR1 SGHDN and CDR2 FVKESK. Relative to germline, V is 0 bases shorter and J is 5 bases shorter, with 14 bases between their ends. The CDR3 runs 16 amino acids, cysteine and phenylalanine included. Only the CDR3 region is kept as DNA, spanning 48 bases read in frame from base 1. The cohort comprised 25 to 35 patients with locally advanced or metastatic urothelial carcinoma treated at Memorial Sloan Kettering on a trial protocol. Peripheral blood mononuclear cells were collected pretreatment and during treatment, with between 1 and 8 total time points per patient. The Qiagen DNeasy Blood extraction kit was used to purify genomic DNA from total PBMCs and tumor samples. PBMCs were collected pretreatment and during treatment, and were isolated and stored as previously described.

The receptor comes from a man over 45 with urothelial cancer. The sequencing used PBMCs, collected around atezolizumab (anti-PD-L1) treatment. The V gene is TRBV14 and the J gene is TRBJ2-1; the best D guess is TRBD2, with 5 bases matching. The CDR3 amino acid sequence is: CASSQDTTIGDNEQFF. In nucleotides, the sequence is TGTGCCAGCAGCCAAGACACGACCATCGGGGACAATGAGCAGTTCTTC.